This T cell receptor (beta chain) was recorded in a study of blood T cell repertoires in COVID-19. About the research overall: Sources were T cells, B-cell-depleted T cells, or PBMCs; the material itself was cDNA or gDNA.

This clone was detected only a few times. Original handling: Amplifying reference gene primers gave estimates of nucleated cell counts. Repertoires were generated with immunoSEQ multiplex PCR, while TCRdb's copy carries only in-frame clones and drops some. V and J calls and clone size are given by that table; D and trimming were obtained from the DNA. The sample lists about 70,000 clones, roughly 80% occurring once. The TCR sequence derives from a woman aged 55-69 years with acute or convalescent COVID-19. The specimen sequenced was peripheral blood.

CDR3 DNA sequence: TGTGCCAGCAGCGGATTGAAACAGGGTAAAATGGCGGTATATGGCAATCAGCCCCAGCATTTT. Its translation is CASSGLKQGKMAVYGNQPQHF. This sequence joins TRBV7-6 and TRBJ1-5, with D possibly being TRBD1 (6 bases). CDR3 length: 21 amino acids. CDR1 and CDR2 from the germline V gene are SGHVS and FNYEAQ. V lost 5 bases, J lost 2 bases, and 31 bases lay in between. Filled out from reference TRBV7-6 and TRBJ1-5, the complete variable domain reads GAGVSQSPRYKVTKRGQDVALRCDPISGHVSLYWYRQALGQGPEFLTYFNYEAQQDKSGLPNDRFSAERPEGSISTLTIQRTEQRDSAMYRCASSGLKQGKMAVYGNQPQHFGDGTRLSIL.